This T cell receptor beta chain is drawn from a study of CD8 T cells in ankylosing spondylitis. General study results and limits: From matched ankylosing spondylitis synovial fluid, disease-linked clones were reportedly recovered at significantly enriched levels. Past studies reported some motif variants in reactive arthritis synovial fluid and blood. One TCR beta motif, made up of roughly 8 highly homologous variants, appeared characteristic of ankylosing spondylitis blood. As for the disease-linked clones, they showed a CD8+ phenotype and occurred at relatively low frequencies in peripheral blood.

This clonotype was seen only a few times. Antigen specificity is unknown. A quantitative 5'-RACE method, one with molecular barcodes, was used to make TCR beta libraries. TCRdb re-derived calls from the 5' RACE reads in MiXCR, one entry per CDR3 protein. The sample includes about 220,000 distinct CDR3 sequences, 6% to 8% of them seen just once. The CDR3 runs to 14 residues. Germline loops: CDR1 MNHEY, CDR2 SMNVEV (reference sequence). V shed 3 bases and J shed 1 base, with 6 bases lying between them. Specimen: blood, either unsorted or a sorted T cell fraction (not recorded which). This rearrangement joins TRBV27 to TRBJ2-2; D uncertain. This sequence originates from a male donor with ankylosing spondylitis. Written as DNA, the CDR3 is TGTGCCAGCAGTTTTGGACGGAACACCGGGGAGCTGTTTTTT. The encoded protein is CASSFGRNTGELFF.